These 4 T cell receptor beta chains share one sample of origin, sequenced in a study of regulatory T cells in long-lasting Graves disease. In building TCR beta libraries, iRepertoire HTBI primers were used together with Arm-PCR of CDR3 regions. Via MiXCR, TCRdb re-called the multiplex PCR reads, giving one row per CDR3 protein. Of 440,000 or so distinct CDR3 sequences detected, roughly 17% appear once; the ten largest clones hold around a tenth. Time point defined: newly diagnosed GD, antithyroid drugs for less than 3 months. Researchers made the TCR library from RNA that was extracted from PBMCs. A further study also used this sample, focusing on T cells in Graves' hyperthyroidism and ophthalmopathy.

Source: peripheral blood mononuclear cells (PBMCs), taken at new diagnosis, from a patient treated with antithyroid drugs. The receptors were sampled from a woman in her twenties or thirties with Graves disease.

This clonotype occurred many times. The chain carries TRBV7-8 and TRBJ1-1; D is undetermined. The CDR3 spans 13 residues. V gave up 1 base and J gave up 3 bases, with 6 bases separating them. The V gene's germline CDR1 is SGHVS and CDR2 FQNEAQ. The CDR3 DNA sequence: TGTGCCAGCAGCTTAGTTGCGGACACTGAAGCTTTCTTT. Protein sequence: CASSLVADTEAFF.

The chain uses TRBV19 and TRBJ2-1; the D gene is possibly TRBD1 (5 bases). Germline lookup yields CDR1 LNHDA and CDR2 SQIVND (reference sequence). Trimming cost V 7 bases and J 4 bases, with 17 bases left between them. The CDR3 is 15 residues long. The CDR3 region is CASNARPRDYNEQFF. The CDR3 DNA reads as TGTGCCAGTAATGCCCGCCCCAGGGATTACAATGAGCAGTTCTTC.

This clonotype has more than one count but fewer than ten. The V call is TRBV6-2 or TRBV6-3, the J call TRBJ2-5; D may correspond to TRBD1 or TRBD2 (6 bases each). Germline V gives CDR1 MNHEY, CDR2 SVGEGT. Trimming stripped 6 bases from V and 3 bases from J, with 20 bases between. The length of the CDR3 is 16 residues. The DNA for the CDR3 is TGTGCCAGCAGCCCCCATCGGGGGACAAAAAAAGAGACCCAGTACTTC. It yields the protein CASSPHRGTKKETQYF.

This clonotype was seen more than once but under ten times. This may be a read error: a much more frequent sequence differs by one nucleotide. The chain has TRBV11-2 and TRBJ1-3; D gene ambiguous. Germline values: CDR1 SGHAT, CDR2 FQNNGV. V dropped 4 bases and J dropped 2 bases, with 15 bases sitting between them. The CDR3 contains 16 residues. DNA of the CDR3: TGTGCCAGCAGCTCCCGCGAGGGTTTGGCTGGAAACACCATATATTTT. Its protein is CASSSREGLAGNTIYF.